Below are 11 T cell receptor beta chains sequenced from a single sample in a study of graft-versus-host responses after intestinal transplantation. Produced via immunoSEQ multiplex PCR; TCRdb's table is partial and in-frame only. The table records around 50,000 clones, 70% to 90% of them present only once. Material: PBMCs, obtained 26 days after transplant. The receptor set was obtained from a human patient who received an intestinal transplant, so some T cells may come from the graft donor.

This sequence joins TRBV7-9 and TRBJ2-5; 8 bases are a match to TRBD2. Germline lookup yields CDR1 SEHNR and CDR2 FQNEAQ (reference sequence). V trimming: 1 base; J trimming: 5 bases; junction bases outside the gene matches: 6. This CDR3 is built from 15 residues. In DNA, the CDR3 is TGTGCCAGCAGCTTAGAGGCAGCGGGGGATGAGACCCAGTACTTC. It codes for CASSLEAAGDETQYF.

The V and J genes are TRBV27 and TRBJ2-1; D might be TRBD1 (5 bases). The CDR3 runs to 13 residues. Germline V gene lookup returns CDR1 MNHEY and CDR2 SMNVEV (reference sequence). Between the trimmed V and J ends, which lost 5 bases and 5 bases, there was a span of 10 bases. The CDR3 bases are TGTGCCAGCAGTACCAGGGCCGACAATGAGCAGTTCTTC. Residues: CASSTRADNEQFF.

The chain has TRBV27 and TRBJ1-2; D is unclear. Trimming cost V 5 bases and J 4 bases, with 17 bases left between them. The CDR3 runs 15 residues. In germline, CDR1 is MNHEY, CDR2 SMNVEV (reference sequence). CDR3 DNA: TGTGCCAGCAGTCCGCCGGGGTCCTCGGTCTATGGCTACACCTTC. As protein: CASSPPGSSVYGYTF.

V and J are TRBV4-1 and TRBJ2-7; 8 nucleotides line up with TRBD1. J was trimmed by 5 bases and V by 4 bases; bases with no gene match: 10. Germline V gene data show CDR1 as MGHRA and CDR2 as YSYEKL. The CDR3 extends over 15 amino acids. The CDR3: CASSPTGTGPHEQYV. CDR3 nucleotide sequence: TGCGCCAGCAGCCCTACGGGGACAGGTCCTCACGAGCAGTACGTC.

The chain employs TRBV5-6 and TRBJ2-3; no definite D call. Germline-derived CDR1 and CDR2 are SGHDT and YYEEEE. The CDR3 extends over 17 amino acids. The V and J ends lost 4 bases and 2 bases respectively, with 20 bases between them. The chain's CDR3 is CASSPYYSSSFTDTQYF. CDR3 in DNA: TGTGCCAGCAGCCCGTATTACAGTTCCAGTTTCACAGATACGCAGTATTTT.

This clone has a single count. The rearrangement uses TRBV13 and TRBJ1-3, with 8 bases lining up with TRBD1. This CDR3 is built from 16 residues. With V trimmed by 6 bases and J by 5 bases, 12 bases remained unmatched. Germline V gives CDR1 PRHDT, CDR2 FYEKMQ (reference sequence). Written as DNA, the CDR3 is TGTGCCAGCAGTACATCCGGACAGGGCGACAGAAACACCATATATTTT. Its protein product is CASSTSGQGDRNTIYF.

As concerns this clone: Additional DNA sequences in this sample encode the identical CDR3. V usage is TRBV6-1 and J usage is TRBJ2-7, with D possibly TRBD2 on 6 matching bases. V lost 2 bases, J lost 4 bases, and 6 bases lay in between. The CDR3 length is 12 residues. The germline CDR1 and CDR2 sequences are MNHNS and SASEGT. CDR3: CASSERGYEQYF. CDR3 DNA: TGTGCCAGCAGTGAACGGGGGTACGAGCAGTACTTC.

The chain recombines TRBV28 with TRBJ1-4; no reliable D call. Germline V gene data show CDR1 as MDHEN and CDR2 as SYDVKM. The V and J ends lost 2 bases and 3 bases respectively, with 16 bases between them. The CDR3 spans 17 residues. CDR3 DNA: TGTGCCAGCAGTTTAGAGCAGGTCGAAACTTCTAATGAAAAACTGTTTTTT. This gives the protein CASSLEQVETSNEKLFF.

V is TRBV7-8 and J is TRBJ1-5; 8 bases fit TRBD1. The CDR3 runs to 16 residues. The germline gives CDR1 SGHVS, CDR2 FQNEAQ. Germline trimming cut 5 bases from V and 0 bases from J; bases unmatched to any gene: 6. In DNA, the CDR3 is TGTGCCAGCAGCCCGGGGACAGGTTATAGCAATCAGCCCCAGCATTTT. It encodes CASSPGTGYSNQPQHF.

The chain couples TRBV4-1 to TRBJ2-4; 11 positions agree with TRBD1. The CDR3 sequence is 13 residues long. The ends lost 5 bases at V and 7 bases at J; junction bases unmatched: 1. CDR1 MGHRA and CDR2 YSYEKL come from the germline V gene. CDR3 in DNA: TGCGCCAGCAGCAGGGACAGGGGGAACATTCAGTACTTC. This codes for CASSRDRGNIQYF.

This clone was recorded a few times. J is TRBJ2-1 and V is TRBV19; 7 bases are shared with TRBD2. Germline V gene data show CDR1 as LNHDA and CDR2 as SQIVND (reference sequence). The CDR3 covers 15 residues. The trim removed 4 bases at V and 1 base at J, leaving 4 bases unmatched. The CDR3 DNA follows: TGTGCCAGTAGTACCCCTAGCGGTTCCTACAATGAGCAGTTCTTC. Translated: CASSTPSGSYNEQFF.